These 15 T cell receptor beta chains were sequenced from one sample in a study of cytomegalovirus exposure and HLA in healthy donors. PCR amplification relied on 60 Vbeta primers (plus 13 Jbeta primers). Clones were sequenced by immunoSEQ multiplex PCR, and TCRdb holds only the in-frame ones, with some missing. The data hold roughly 150,000 clones, with roughly four fifths observed a single time. Sequencing input: PBMCs. The receptors derive from a man aged 25-45 years in good health and CMV-seropositive.

This chain uses TRBV4-2 with TRBJ2-6; D perhaps matches TRBD2 (6 bases). The CDR3 spans 19 residues. V lost 0 bases and J lost 0, with 15 bases in between. Germline-derived CDR1 and CDR2 are LGHNA and YNFKEQ. The CDR3 loop reads CASSQDVAGGNSGANVLTF. CDR3 bases: TGTGCCAGCAGCCAAGATGTCGCCGGGGGAAACTCTGGGGCCAACGTCCTGACTTTC.

The chain combines TRBV7-9 with TRBJ2-1; TRBD2 is a possible D gene (5 bases). V gave up 6 bases and J gave up 4 bases, with 16 bases separating them. The CDR3 totals 15 residues. Germline assignment: CDR1 SEHNR and CDR2 FQNEAQ (reference sequence). CDR3 nucleotides: TGTGCCAGCAGTTCTGACTACCTTAATTACAATGAGCAGTTCTTC. Residues: CASSSDYLNYNEQFF.

V usage is TRBV7-9 and J usage is TRBJ2-2; D not certain. Between the trimmed V and J ends, which lost 3 bases and 5 bases, there was a span of 7 bases. The CDR3 extends over 13 amino acids. Germline V gene sequence: CDR1 SEHNR, CDR2 FQNEAQ (reference sequence). The DNA for the CDR3 is TGTGCCAGCAGCTTGTCGAGAACCGGGGAGCTGTTTTTT. Translation: CASSLSRTGELFF.

V is TRBV5-1 and J is TRBJ2-1; 10 bases match TRBD1. The CDR3 is 16 amino acids. The junction had 5 bases not matched to a gene; V was cut back by 3 bases and J by 2 bases. Germline assignment: CDR1 SGHRS and CDR2 YFSETQ. The CDR3 loop reads CASSSGQGDTYNEQFF. The CDR3 nucleotides are TGCGCCAGCAGCTCCGGACAGGGGGACACCTACAATGAGCAGTTCTTC.

V gene TRBV5-6 combines with J gene TRBJ2-6; 8 positions match TRBD2. The length of the CDR3 is 18 residues. The V gene's germline CDR1 is SGHDT and CDR2 YYEEEE. V lost 7 bases and J lost 0; bases outside the gene matches: 12. The CDR3, as DNA: TGTGCCAGCCTCTCGGGGGGGGCCTTCCTCTCTGGGGCCAACGTCCTGACTTTC. Its translation: CASLSGGAFLSGANVLTF.

The CDR3 region has the DNA TGCGCCAGCAGTAAGGGACTAGCGGGGGGGTTTGAGCAGTTCTTC. Encoded protein: CASSKGLAGGFEQFF. The V call is TRBV10-2, the J call TRBJ2-1, with TRBD2 matching 16 bases. V was clipped by 5 bases and J by 9 bases; unmatched bases: 4. Germline lookup yields CDR1 WSHSY and CDR2 SAAADI. The CDR3 length is 15 residues.

The sample holds one count of this clone. V and J are TRBV28 and TRBJ1-5; 7 bases fit TRBD1. The CDR3 is 15 residues long. Per germline, CDR1 MDHEN and CDR2 SYDVKM. J gave up 0 bases and V 7 bases, and 6 bases lay outside the gene matches. CDR3 DNA sequence: TGTGCCAGCACCCACCGGACAGGTAGCAATCAGCCCCAGCATTTT. The encoded protein is CASTHRTGSNQPQHF.

The chain uses TRBV5-1 and TRBJ2-7; no definite D call. V was clipped by 4 bases and J by 0 bases, with 8 bases between them. Germline CDR1 is SGHRS and CDR2 is YFSETQ. The CDR3 contains 13 residues. The CDR3 region has the DNA TGCGCCAGCAGCCCACTGAACTCCTACGAGCAGTACTTC. Translating gives CASSPLNSYEQYF.

As concerns this clone: The junction differs from germline at one of its ends, possibly a read error. The chain is built from TRBV7-9 and TRBJ2-7; 11 nucleotides match TRBD2. Per the germline V gene, CDR1 is SEHNR and CDR2 is FQNEAQ (reference sequence). This CDR3 is 16 amino acids long. CDR3: CSSSFSTSGRFYEQYF. The CDR3 coding sequence is TGTTCCAGCAGCTTTTCCACTAGCGGGAGATTCTACGAGCAGTACTTC.

The rearrangement links TRBV14 to TRBJ2-2; D may be TRBD1 (5 bases). V lost 4 bases and J lost 5, with 29 bases in between. The CDR3 covers 20 residues. The germline V gene has CDR1 SGHDN and CDR2 FVKESK. CDR3 DNA: TGTGCCAGCAGCCCAAAAACCGGCTTATGGGGCATCTTAGGTACCGGGGAGCTGTTTTTT. As protein: CASSPKTGLWGILGTGELFF.

The chain couples TRBV4-1 to TRBJ2-1, with 9 bases that match TRBD2. Germline-derived CDR1 and CDR2 are MGHRA and YSYEKL. The CDR3 is 17 amino acids. Trimming cost V 2 bases and J 0 bases; bases outside gene matches: 5. CDR3 loop: CASSQTRTSDSYNEQFF. In DNA form, the CDR3 reads TGCGCCAGCAGCCAAACCCGGACTAGCGACTCCTACAATGAGCAGTTCTTC.

V and J are TRBV28 and TRBJ1-2; 9 bases agree with TRBD1. Germline V gene lookup returns CDR1 MDHEN and CDR2 SYDVKM. The CDR3 contains 16 residues. Trimming removed 4 bases from V and 5 bases from J; junction bases left unmatched: 11. The CDR3, as DNA: TGTGCCAGCAGTTACCTACAGGGGGCGCCCCGATATGGCTACACCTTC. It translates to CASSYLQGAPRYGYTF.

The chain carries TRBV28 and TRBJ2-7; 7 bases line up with TRBD1. This CDR3 spans 14 amino acids. The V gene's germline CDR1 is MDHEN and CDR2 SYDVKM. V was pared by 5 bases and J by 9 bases, with 13 bases of the junction left unmatched. In DNA, the CDR3 is TGTGCCAGCAGTCCCAGGACAGGTTTCTCCGCGCAGTACTTC. Amino acids: CASSPRTGFSAQYF.

Only one count was recorded for this clone. The rearrangement uses TRBV7-9 and TRBJ2-7, with TRBD1 identical over 9 bases. Germline assignment: CDR1 SEHNR and CDR2 FQNEAQ (reference sequence). Germline trimming cut 1 base from V and 7 bases from J; bases unmatched to any gene: 5. CDR3 length: 14 amino acids. The CDR3 region is CASSLVGTGQEQYF. In DNA form, the CDR3 reads TGTGCCAGCAGCTTAGTGGGGACAGGGCAAGAGCAGTACTTC.

This chain connects TRBV10-3 to TRBJ2-4; 9 nucleotides agree with TRBD1. This CDR3 region has 16 residues. The V and J ends lost 2 bases and 4 bases, in that order; junction bases with no gene match: 6. Germline-derived CDR1 and CDR2 are ENHRY and SYGVKD. The CDR3 protein is CAISERYGTGKNIQYF. In nucleotides, the CDR3 is TGTGCCATCAGTGAGCGTTACGGGACAGGGAAAAACATTCAGTACTTC.